Shown below are 10 T cell receptor beta chains from a single sample sequenced in a study of CD8+CD57+ T cells in acquired aplastic anemia. Profiling of TCR beta VDJ combinations and CDR3 sequences used genomic DNA as template. TCRdb re-called the reads with MiXCR, one entry per CDR3 protein. The data contain a few hundred thousand distinct CDR3 sequences, about 59% of them singletons. Source material: sorted CD4+, CD8+, or CD8+CD57+ T cells (not recorded which) from PBMCs. These receptor sequences come from a human donor in good health.

This clonotype has a count of ten or more. V and J are TRBV7-9 and TRBJ2-1; D is ambiguous. V lost 11 bases and J 2 bases, leaving 13 bases between the germline ends. CDR3 size: 13 residues. Germline V gene lookup returns CDR1 SEHNR and CDR2 FQNEAQ (reference sequence). In nucleotides, the CDR3 is TGTGCCTTTTTTAGTGACACCTACAATGAGCAGTTCTTC. Translation gives CAFFSDTYNEQFF.

This chain uses TRBV7-2 with TRBJ2-2, with TRBD2 identical over 9 bases. CDR1 SGHTA and CDR2 FQGNSA come from the germline V gene. There are 15 residues in the CDR3. The J segment lost 4 bases and the V segment lost 5 bases, leaving 5 bases of the junction unmatched. As DNA, the CDR3 is TGTGCCAGCAGCCGCGGGGGGGCTAGCACCGGGGAGCTGTTTTTT. Amino acid sequence: CASSRGGASTGELFF.

This clonotype was seen repeatedly, ten times or more. This chain joins TRBV19 and TRBJ1-4, with 10 positions matching TRBD1. Germline loops: CDR1 LNHDA, CDR2 SQIVND (reference sequence). The CDR3 covers 15 residues. Trimming took 4 bases from V and 7 from J; bases not matched to a gene: 6. The CDR3 region is CASSKGTGVGEKLFF. The CDR3 region has the DNA TGTGCCAGTAGTAAAGGGACAGGGGTTGGTGAAAAACTGTTTTTT.

Only a few counts were recorded for this clonotype. V and J are TRBV20-1 and TRBJ1-2; no clear D gene. With 3 bases removed from V and 8 bases from J, the gap between germline ends came to 7 bases. CDR1 DFQATT and CDR2 SNEGSKA come from the germline V gene (reference sequence). The CDR3 consists of 10 residues. CDR3: CSARERGYTF. The CDR3 DNA reads TGCAGTGCTAGGGAAAGAGGCTACACCTTC.

The chain is built from TRBV5-6 and TRBJ1-3; D is undetermined. Germline CDR1 is SGHDT and CDR2 is YYEEEE. With 1 base removed from V and 0 bases from J, the gap between germline ends came to 8 bases. The CDR3 has 15 amino acids. Written as DNA, the CDR3 is TGTGCCAGCAGCTTGTTTCAGCTCTCTGGAAACACCATATATTTT. Amino acids: CASSLFQLSGNTIYF.

This rearrangement joins TRBV7-2 to TRBJ1-2; 7 bases agree with TRBD1. The V gene end was trimmed by 1 base and the J gene end by 5 bases; junction bases not matched to a gene: 4. This CDR3 region has 14 residues. Germline values: CDR1 SGHTA, CDR2 FQGNSA. The CDR3, as DNA: TGTGCCAGCAGCTTAGAGGGGGCTGGGTATGGCTACACCTTC. Translating it yields CASSLEGAGYGYTF.

This clonotype was detected once. This chain connects TRBV7-9 to TRBJ1-6; 7 positions agree with TRBD1. CDR3 length: 17 amino acids. The germline CDR1 and CDR2 sequences are SEHNR and FQNEAQ (reference sequence). V shed 4 bases and J 13 bases; nucleotides not matched to a gene: 19. The CDR3, as DNA: TGTGCCAGCAGCTCAGCCGAGGGGGCCGGGGGGCTGGGGCCCCTCCACTTT. The encoded protein is CASSSAEGAGGLGPLHF.

The chain joins TRBV2 to TRBJ2-3; 10 bases agree with TRBD2. This CDR3 is 12 amino acids long. Per germline, CDR1 SNHLY and CDR2 FYNNEI. The CDR3 region is CGSGGDSDTQYF. The CDR3 coding sequence is TGTGGAAGCGGGGGGGACTCAGATACGCAGTATTTT.

The genes are TRBV25-1 and TRBJ2-6; no clear D. The V end was cut by 3 bases, the J end by 1 base, with 10 bases between. In germline, CDR1 is MGHDK, CDR2 SYGVNS. The CDR3 is 16 amino acids. Here the CDR3 reads CASSDRAPSGANVLTF. The CDR3 DNA reads as TGTGCCAGCAGTGATAGGGCCCCTTCTGGGGCCAACGTCCTGACTTTC.

The rearrangement links TRBV4-1 to TRBJ2-7; D uncertain. Deletions cut 5 bases from V and 2 bases from J, with 13 bases between. The CDR3 is made up of 14 amino acids. Germline values: CDR1 MGHRA, CDR2 YSYEKL. The DNA for the CDR3 is TGCGCCAGCAGCTTCTTTCCGGGCACCTACGAGCAGTACTTC. Encoded protein: CASSFFPGTYEQYF.